What follows is one T cell receptor (beta chain) and its context. Its antigen is still unknown. Trimming removed 9 bases from V and 7 bases from J, with 15 bases in between. The CDR3 extends over 12 amino acids. Germline V gene data show CDR1 as SGHTA and CDR2 as FQGNSA. The data stem from a study of post-analysis software for immune sequencing data. Notes on the study in general: In patients, TRBV5-6, TRBV5-1 and TRBV20-1 belonged to five TRBV segments found more frequently than in controls. Comparison with controls showed significantly lower normalized Chao1 diversity in multiple sclerosis patients.

The TCR beta cDNA libraries contained unique molecular identifiers. Input of about 0.9 to 10 million T cells yielded hundreds of thousands of cDNA molecules. One entry per CDR3 protein results from TCRdb running MiXCR on the PCR reads. The repertoire includes roughly 430,000 distinct CDR3 sequences, 30% to 45% of them detected once, and 6.5% to 8% sits in the top ten. The sequence derives from a girl aged 2 to 9 with multiple sclerosis. Sequenced input: blood. The chain has TRBV7-2 and TRBJ2-5, with D perhaps given as TRBD1 or TRBD2 (5 bases each). CDR3 sequence reads: CASGGPGVTQYF. CDR3 DNA: TGTGCCAGTGGGGGACCAGGCGTGACCCAGTACTTC.